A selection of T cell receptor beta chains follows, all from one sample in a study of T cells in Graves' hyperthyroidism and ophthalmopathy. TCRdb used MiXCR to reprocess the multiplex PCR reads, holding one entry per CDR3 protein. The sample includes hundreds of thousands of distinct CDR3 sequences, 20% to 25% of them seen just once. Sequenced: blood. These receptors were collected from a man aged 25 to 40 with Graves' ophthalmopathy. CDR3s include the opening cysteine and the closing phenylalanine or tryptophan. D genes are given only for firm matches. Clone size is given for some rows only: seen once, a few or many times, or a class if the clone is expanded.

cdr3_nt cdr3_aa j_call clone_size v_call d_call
TGTGCCAGCAGCCAAGAAGGCAGCCAAAAGACCCAGTACTTC CASSQEGSQKTQYF TRBJ2-5 few TRBV3-1 NA
TGTGCCAGCAGCCCTAGCGGGAGGGCCTCCGGGGAGCTGTTTTTT CASSPSGRASGELFF TRBJ2-2 NA TRBV3-1 TRBD2
TGTGCCAGTAGTAGAGGGCGGGGGAACTACGAGCAGTACTTC CASSRGRGNYEQYF TRBJ2-7 NA TRBV19 TRBD2
TGTGCCAGCAGGAAAAACGGGGAGCTGTTTTTT CASRKNGELFF TRBJ2-2 NA TRBV27 NA
TGTGCCAGCAGCAAGGACAGGGGGCAGGGAGAGACCCAGTACTTC CASSKDRGQGETQYF TRBJ2-5 NA TRBV5-5 TRBD1
TGTGCCAGCAGCTTTACAGGTACCTCCTACAATGAGCAGTACTTC CASSFTGTSYNEQYF TRBJ2-7 NA TRBV12-3/TRBV12-4 NA
TGCGCCAGCAGCCATTCACTAGCGGGCGACTACTCCTACAATGAGCAGTTCTTC CASSHSLAGDYSYNEQFF TRBJ2-1 NA TRBV4-3 TRBD2
TGTGCCAGCAGCTTAGACATCCCGAACTATGGCTACACCTTC CASSLDIPNYGYTF TRBJ1-2 many TRBV5-4 NA
TGTGCCAGCAGTGGAGAACTAGCGGGAGGACATACCGGGGAGCTGTTTTTT CASSGELAGGHTGELFF TRBJ2-2 NA TRBV28 TRBD2
TGCAGTGCTAGAGATCGCCCGGTAGCGGGAAATGAGCAGTTCTTC CSARDRPVAGNEQFF TRBJ2-1 many TRBV20-1 TRBD2
TGTGCCAGCAGTTCCGTCCTGGGACCGTTCACGGATACGCAGTATTTT CASSSVLGPFTDTQYF TRBJ2-3 NA TRBV12-3/TRBV12-4 NA
TGTGCCAGCAGGACGGGGTGGGGCACTGAAGCTTTCTTT CASRTGWGTEAFF TRBJ1-1 few TRBV27 NA
TGTGCCAGCAGCCCCGGGGGGGGGCCCCAGCATTTT CASSPGGGPQHF TRBJ1-5 many TRBV11-2 NA
TGCAGTGCTAGGTCCAGGACAGGGACCTACGAGCAGTACTTC CSARSRTGTYEQYF TRBJ2-7 many TRBV20-1 TRBD1
TGCAGTGCTAGAGACGGACTAGCGGCACCCTACGAGCAGTACTTC CSARDGLAAPYEQYF TRBJ2-7 many TRBV20-1 TRBD2
TGCGCCAGCAGCCAAGAAGGACAGGGGATAGGCTACGAGCAGTACTTC CASSQEGQGIGYEQYF TRBJ2-7 NA TRBV4-3 TRBD1
TGCGCCAGCTCGGACCCGGACCCCTACACAGATACGCAGTATTTT CASSDPDPYTDTQYF TRBJ2-3 few TRBV10-2 NA
TGCGCCAGCAGCCGGTACCGGGACACCTCCTACGAGCAGTACTTC CASSRYRDTSYEQYF TRBJ2-7 many TRBV4-3 NA
TGCGCCAGCAGTCAACCAAAGGTTCCGGCCGGGGAGCTGTTTTTT CASSQPKVPAGELFF TRBJ2-2 NA TRBV10-1 NA
TGCAGTGCTAGAGAACCCCTAGCTTTTACGGGTTACGAGCAGTACTTC CSAREPLAFTGYEQYF TRBJ2-7 NA TRBV20-1 NA
TGTGCTAGTGGTTTGGAGACTAGCGGGAGGTTCTACAATGAGCAGTTCTTC CASGLETSGRFYNEQFF TRBJ2-1 NA TRBV12-5 TRBD2
TGTGCCAGCAGAAGGGCGGAGCTGGTGGGCGAGACCCAGTACTTC CASRRAELVGETQYF TRBJ2-5 few TRBV6-1 NA
TGCGCCAGCAGCTACGAATACAGGGGATTGAACGAGCAGTACTTC CASSYEYRGLNEQYF TRBJ2-7 many TRBV5-1 TRBD1
TGTGCCAGCAGTATCGACATAGAGAACGAAAAACTGTTTTTT CASSIDIENEKLFF TRBJ1-4 few TRBV7-9 NA
TGTGCCATCAGCGACAGGTCCTACGAGCAGTACTTC CAISDRSYEQYF TRBJ2-7 many TRBV10-3 NA
TGTGCCAGCAGCTTGGGGCCCAATCCAGGGGAGCTGTTTTTT CASSLGPNPGELFF TRBJ2-2 NA TRBV5-8 NA
TGCGCCAGCAGCCCCGGGACAGGGACTAGCACAGATACGCAGTATTTT CASSPGTGTSTDTQYF TRBJ2-3 few TRBV5-1 TRBD1
TGTGCCAGCAGGTATAATAGGGCAGCGAGTTTCTACGAGCAGTACTTC CASRYNRAASFYEQYF TRBJ2-7 NA TRBV28 NA
TGTGCCAGCAGTTACTCTCTAGCAGCCTACAATGAGCAGTTCTTC CASSYSLAAYNEQFF TRBJ2-1 NA TRBV6-2/TRBV6-3 NA
TGTGCCAGCAGAGGAAATAGAGGCGGGATTCAGTTCAATGAGCAGTTCTTC CASRGNRGGIQFNEQFF TRBJ2-1 NA TRBV7-8 NA
TGTGCCAGCACCACCGGGACAGACTACAATGAGCAGTTCTTC CASTTGTDYNEQFF TRBJ2-1 many TRBV28 TRBD1
TGTGCCAGCAGTGAAAGATTTAGGACAGGCACTGAAGCTTTCTTT CASSERFRTGTEAFF TRBJ1-1 many TRBV25-1 TRBD1
TGTGCCATGTCCGCAAGCTCCTACAATGAGCAGTTCTTC CAMSASSYNEQFF TRBJ2-1 few TRBV10-3 NA
TGTGCCTGGGGAGTCTCATGGGGGTCTTTCTTT CAWGVSWGSFF TRBJ1-1 many TRBV30 NA
TGTGCCAGCAGCCCCTCCCGGGGTACGAATTCACCCCTCCACTTT CASSPSRGTNSPLHF TRBJ1-6 many TRBV11-2 NA
TGCAGTGCTCTACAGGGAAAACGCAATCAGCCCCAGCATTTT CSALQGKRNQPQHF TRBJ1-5 many TRBV20-1 NA
TGTGCCAGCAGCCGGGACAGGTGGAGTGTTGAAAAACTGTTTTTT CASSRDRWSVEKLFF TRBJ1-4 few TRBV6-2/TRBV6-3 TRBD1
TGTGCCAGCAGCCCGTTGGGCGGGAGCTTCGGCACCGGGGAGCTGTTTTTT CASSPLGGSFGTGELFF TRBJ2-2 few TRBV14 TRBD2
TGTGCCAGCAGTTACGGGGTGGGACAGACCTACGAGCAGTACTTC CASSYGVGQTYEQYF TRBJ2-7 many TRBV6-6 TRBD1
TGTGCCAGCAGTTTCGGACGGGGAGCCTACGAGCAGTACTTC CASSFGRGAYEQYF TRBJ2-7 few TRBV12-3/TRBV12-4 NA
TGTGCCAGTAGTATAGGAGCGGCAGCCGCGGGGGAGCAGTACTTC CASSIGAAAAGEQYF TRBJ2-7 few TRBV19 NA
TGTGCCAGTAATCCTGGACAGGGCTACACTGAAGCTTTCTTT CASNPGQGYTEAFF TRBJ1-1 NA TRBV19 TRBD1
TGCGCCAGCAGCTTGGTGCAGAGGAACACCGGGGAGCTGTTTTTT CASSLVQRNTGELFF TRBJ2-2 few TRBV5-1 NA